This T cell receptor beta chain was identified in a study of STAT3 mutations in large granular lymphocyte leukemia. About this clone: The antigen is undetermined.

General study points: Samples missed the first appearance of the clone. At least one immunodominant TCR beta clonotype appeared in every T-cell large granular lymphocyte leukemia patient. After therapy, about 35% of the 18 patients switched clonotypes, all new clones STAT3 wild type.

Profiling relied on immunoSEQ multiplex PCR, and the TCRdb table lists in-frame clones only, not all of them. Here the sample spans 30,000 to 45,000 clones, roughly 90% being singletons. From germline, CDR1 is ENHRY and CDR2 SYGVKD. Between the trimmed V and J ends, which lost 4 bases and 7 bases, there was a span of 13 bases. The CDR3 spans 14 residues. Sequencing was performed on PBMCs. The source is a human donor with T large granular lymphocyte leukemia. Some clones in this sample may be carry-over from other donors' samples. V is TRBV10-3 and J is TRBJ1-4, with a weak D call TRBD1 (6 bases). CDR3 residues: CAISAGQGFEKLFF. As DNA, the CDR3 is TGTGCCATCAGTGCGGGGCAGGGGTTTGAAAAACTGTTTTTT.